Given below is one TCR beta chain in context. The target antigen is unknown. This specimen belongs to a study of T cell responses to AZD1222 COVID-19 vaccine. Study conclusions and caveats: Baseline serology detected seropositivity in only six AZD1222 recipients. Reports say nearly half of spike-specific TCRs go after unmutated variant regions. Females outnumbered males among donors, who were mostly white British; clonal diversity was possibly underestimated. Researchers report vaccine-associated CD4 TCRs spanning spike, with dominance at 160-218 and 743-854.

TCRdb's table, derived via immunoSEQ multiplex PCR, lists solely in-frame clones and lacks some. The sample contains roughly 140,000 clones, approximately 90% of which appear only once. This clonotype was obtained from an adult in good health. Specimen: peripheral blood, collected on day 0 of MenACWY control vaccination.

The CDR3 loop is CASSPLSGQGALSSGNEQFF. The CDR3 coding sequence is TGTGCCAGCTCACCACTATCAGGACAGGGGGCATTGTCATCAGGCAATGAGCAGTTCTTC. This chain links TRBV18 with TRBJ2-1; 11 nucleotides line up with TRBD1. The CDR3 length is 20 residues. Trimming took 1 base from V and 6 from J; bases not matched to a gene: 17. The germline gives CDR1 KGHSH, CDR2 LQKENI.